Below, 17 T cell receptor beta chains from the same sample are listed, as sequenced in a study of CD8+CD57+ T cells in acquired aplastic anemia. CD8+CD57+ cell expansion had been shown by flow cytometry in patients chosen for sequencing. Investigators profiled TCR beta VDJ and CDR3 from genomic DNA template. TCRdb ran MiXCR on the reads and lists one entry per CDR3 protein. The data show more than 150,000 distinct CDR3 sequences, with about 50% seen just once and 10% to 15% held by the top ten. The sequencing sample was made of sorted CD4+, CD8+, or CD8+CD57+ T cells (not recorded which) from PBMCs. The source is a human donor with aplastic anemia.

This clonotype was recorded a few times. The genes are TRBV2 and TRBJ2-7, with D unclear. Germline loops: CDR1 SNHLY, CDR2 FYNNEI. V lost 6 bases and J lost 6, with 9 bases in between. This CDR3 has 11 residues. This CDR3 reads CASRLGPEQYF. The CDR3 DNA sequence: TGTGCCAGCAGGCTGGGTCCCGAGCAGTACTTC.

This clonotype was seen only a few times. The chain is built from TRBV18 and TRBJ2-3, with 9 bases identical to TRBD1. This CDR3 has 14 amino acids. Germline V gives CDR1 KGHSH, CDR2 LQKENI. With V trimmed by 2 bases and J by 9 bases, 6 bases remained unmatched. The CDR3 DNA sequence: TGTGCCAGCTCACCAGGGACAGGGCTAGGGACGCAGTATTTT. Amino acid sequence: CASSPGTGLGTQYF. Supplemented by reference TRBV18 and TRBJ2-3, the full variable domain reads NAGVMQNPRHLVRRRGQEARLRCSPMKGHSHVYWYRQLPEEGLKFMVYLQKENIIDESGMPKERFSAEFPKEGPSILRIQQVVRGDSAAYFCASSPGTGLGTQYFGPGTRLTVL.

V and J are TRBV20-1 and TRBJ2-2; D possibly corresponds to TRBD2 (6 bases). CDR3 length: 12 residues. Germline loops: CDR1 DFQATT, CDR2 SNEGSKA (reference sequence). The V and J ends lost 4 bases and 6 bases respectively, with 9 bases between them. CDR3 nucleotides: TGCAGTGCTAAAGGGACTGCCGGGGAGCTGTTTTTT. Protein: CSAKGTAGELFF.

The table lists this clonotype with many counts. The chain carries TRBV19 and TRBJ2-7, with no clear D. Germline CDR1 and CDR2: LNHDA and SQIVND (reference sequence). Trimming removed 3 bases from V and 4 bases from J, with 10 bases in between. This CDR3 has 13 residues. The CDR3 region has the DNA TGTGCCAGTAGTATTGCAGAAGATTACGAGCAGTACTTC. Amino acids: CASSIAEDYEQYF. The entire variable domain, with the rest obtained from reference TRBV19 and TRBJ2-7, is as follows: DGGITQSPKYLFRKEGQNVTLSCEQNLNHDAMYWYRQDPGQGLRLIYYSQIVNDFQKGDIAEGYSVSREKKESFPLTVTSAQKNPTAFYLCASSIAEDYEQYFGPGTRLTVT.

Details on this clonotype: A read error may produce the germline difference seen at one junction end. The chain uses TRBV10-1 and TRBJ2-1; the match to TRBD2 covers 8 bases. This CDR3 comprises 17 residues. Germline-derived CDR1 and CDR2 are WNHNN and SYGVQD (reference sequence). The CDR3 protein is CASSDSASGSTYNGQFF. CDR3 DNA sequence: TGCGCCAGCAGTGACTCGGCTAGCGGGTCAACCTACAATGGGCAGTTCTTC.

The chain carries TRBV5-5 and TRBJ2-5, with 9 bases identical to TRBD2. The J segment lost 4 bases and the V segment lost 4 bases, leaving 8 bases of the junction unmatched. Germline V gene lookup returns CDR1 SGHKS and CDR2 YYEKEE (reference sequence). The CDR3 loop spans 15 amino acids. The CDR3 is CASSLRLAGTETQYF. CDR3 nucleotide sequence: TGTGCCAGCAGCCTGAGGCTAGCGGGGACAGAGACCCAGTACTTC. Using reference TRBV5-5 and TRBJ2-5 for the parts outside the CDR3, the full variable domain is DAGVTQSPTHLIKTRGQQVTLRCSPISGHKSVSWYQQVLGQGPQFIFQYYEKEERGRGNFPDRFSARQFPNYSSELNVNALLLGDSALYLCASSLRLAGTETQYFGPGTRLLVL.

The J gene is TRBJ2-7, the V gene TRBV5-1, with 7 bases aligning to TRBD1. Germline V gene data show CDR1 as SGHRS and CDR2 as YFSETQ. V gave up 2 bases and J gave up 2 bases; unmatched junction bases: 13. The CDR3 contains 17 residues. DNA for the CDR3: TGCGCCAGCAGCTTCGACCCCCTAGGGGGCGGCACCTACGAGCAGTACTTC. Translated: CASSFDPLGGGTYEQYF.

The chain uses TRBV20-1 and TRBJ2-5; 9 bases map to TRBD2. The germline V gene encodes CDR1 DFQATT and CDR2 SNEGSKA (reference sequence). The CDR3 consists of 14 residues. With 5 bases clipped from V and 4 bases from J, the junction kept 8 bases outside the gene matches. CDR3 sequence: CSALNSGGGETQYF. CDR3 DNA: TGCAGTGCTCTTAATAGCGGGGGCGGAGAGACCCAGTACTTC.

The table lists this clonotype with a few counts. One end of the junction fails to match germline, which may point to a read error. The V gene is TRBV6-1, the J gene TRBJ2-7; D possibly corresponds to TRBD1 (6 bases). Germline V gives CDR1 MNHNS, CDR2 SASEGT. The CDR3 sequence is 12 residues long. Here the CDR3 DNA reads TGTGCCATCAGTGAATGGGGGCGCGAGCAGTACTTC. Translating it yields CAISEWGREQYF.

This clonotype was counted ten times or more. The DNA for the CDR3 is TGCAGTGCCGCCGACAGATTGGTGGGAGAGCAGTACTTC. Translated, it gives CSAADRLVGEQYF. The chain couples TRBV20-1 to TRBJ2-7; D might be TRBD1 (5 bases). This CDR3 comprises 13 residues. The V end was cut by 6 bases, the J end by 7 bases, with 19 bases between. CDR1 is DFQATT and CDR2 is SNEGSKA in the germline V gene (reference sequence).

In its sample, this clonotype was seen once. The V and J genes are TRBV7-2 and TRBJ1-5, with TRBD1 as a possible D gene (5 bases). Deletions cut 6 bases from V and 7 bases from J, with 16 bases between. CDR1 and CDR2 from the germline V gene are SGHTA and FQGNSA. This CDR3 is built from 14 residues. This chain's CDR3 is CASSYEGGVQPQHF. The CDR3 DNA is TGTGCCAGCAGTTACGAGGGAGGGGTGCAGCCCCAGCATTTT.

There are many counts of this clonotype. CDR3 sequence reads: CASSIGQGDGYTF. DNA for the CDR3: TGCGCCAGCAGCATCGGACAGGGGGATGGCTACACCTTC. The chain couples TRBV5-1 to TRBJ1-2, with 10 bases aligning to TRBD1. This CDR3 contains 13 residues. V shed 4 bases, J shed 6 bases, and the junction held 3 bases outside the gene matches. CDR1 is SGHRS, CDR2 YFSETQ, per germline.

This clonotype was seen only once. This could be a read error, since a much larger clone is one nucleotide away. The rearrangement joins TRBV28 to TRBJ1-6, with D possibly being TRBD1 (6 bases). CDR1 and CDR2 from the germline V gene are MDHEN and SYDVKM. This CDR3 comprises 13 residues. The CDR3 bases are TGTGCCTGCAGACAGGTGAGGAATTCACCCCTCCACTTT. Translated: CACRQVRNSPLHF.

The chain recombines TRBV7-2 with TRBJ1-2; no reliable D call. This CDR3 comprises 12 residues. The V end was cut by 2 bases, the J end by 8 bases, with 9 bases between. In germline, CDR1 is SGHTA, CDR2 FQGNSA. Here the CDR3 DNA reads TGTGCCAGCAGCTTACATGGACGGGGCTACACCTTC. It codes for CASSLHGRGYTF.

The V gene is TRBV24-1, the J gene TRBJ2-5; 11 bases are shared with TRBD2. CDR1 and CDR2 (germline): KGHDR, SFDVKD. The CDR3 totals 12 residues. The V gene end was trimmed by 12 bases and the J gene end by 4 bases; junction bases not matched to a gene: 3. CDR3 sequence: CADLAGGETQYF. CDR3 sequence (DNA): TGTGCCGACCTAGCGGGGGGAGAGACCCAGTACTTC.

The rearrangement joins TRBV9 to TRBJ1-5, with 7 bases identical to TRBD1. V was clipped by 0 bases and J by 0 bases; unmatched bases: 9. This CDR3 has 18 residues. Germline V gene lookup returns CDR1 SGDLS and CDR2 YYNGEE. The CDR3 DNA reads TGTGCCAGCAGCGTAGGAACAGGGGCCAGTTATAGCAATCAGCCCCAGCATTTT. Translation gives CASSVGTGASYSNQPQHF.

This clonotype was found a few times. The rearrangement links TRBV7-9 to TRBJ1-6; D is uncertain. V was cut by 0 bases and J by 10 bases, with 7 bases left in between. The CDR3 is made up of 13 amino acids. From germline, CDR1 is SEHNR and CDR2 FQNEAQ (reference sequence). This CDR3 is CASSLAEESPLHF. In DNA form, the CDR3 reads TGTGCCAGCAGCTTAGCGGAGGAATCACCCCTCCACTTT. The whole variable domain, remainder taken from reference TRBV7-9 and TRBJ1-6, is DTGVSQNPRHKITKRGQNVTFRCDPISEHNRLYWYRQTLGQGPEFLTYFQNEAQLEKSRLLSDRFSAERPKGSFSTLEIQRTEQGDSAMYLCASSLAEESPLHFGNGTRLTVT.